This TCR beta chain was sequenced during a study of T cell clusters in autoimmune cytopenias. Across the study: TRB sequencing had a median about 55,000 reads and 2,350 distinct clonotypes per sample.

TRB amplification used roughly 250 ng of peripheral blood genomic DNA. This CDR3 is built from 12 residues. Per germline, CDR1 SEHNR and CDR2 FQNEAQ (reference sequence). This clonotype counts as medium-sized by frequency. As yet, its antigen is unknown. Study results and caveats: Physiological T cell clusters of healthy donors were apparently absent in primary autoimmune cytopenia patients. The cluster-lack signature was not seen for secondary cytopenia versus chronic lymphocytic leukemia. Functional roles of the in silico T cell clusters still await experimental validation.

TRB rearrangements were amplified by touch-down multiplex PCR with mixed TRB-A/B primers. TCRdb re-called the multiplex PCR reads; one entry per CDR3 protein, DNA not given. This sample contains some 8,100 distinct CDR3 sequences. The gene calls are TRBV7-9 and TRBJ1-2; no DNA is available, so the TRBD1 call from TCRdb remains unchecked. The sequencing input was peripheral blood. The sequence derives from a human donor with an autoimmune cytopenia or autoimmune hepatitis (not recorded which). The CDR3: CASSSGTHGYTF.